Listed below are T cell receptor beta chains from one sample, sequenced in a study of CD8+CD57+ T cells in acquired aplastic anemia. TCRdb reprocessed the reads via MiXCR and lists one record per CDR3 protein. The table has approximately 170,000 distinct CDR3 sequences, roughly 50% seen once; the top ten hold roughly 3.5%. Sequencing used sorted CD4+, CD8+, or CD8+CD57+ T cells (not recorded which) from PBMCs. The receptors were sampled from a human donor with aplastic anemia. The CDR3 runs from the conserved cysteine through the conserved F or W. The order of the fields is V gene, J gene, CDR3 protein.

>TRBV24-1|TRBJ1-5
CASSPGTGKGQPQHF
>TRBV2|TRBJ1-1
CASSAEDGYTEASF
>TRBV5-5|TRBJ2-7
CASSLNTGRGEQYF
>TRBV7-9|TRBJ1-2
CASSMGQPYGYTF
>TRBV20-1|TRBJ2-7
CSATGLAGATGEQYF
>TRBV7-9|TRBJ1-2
CASSPGVYYGYTF
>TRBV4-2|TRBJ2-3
CASKGSGGPIGSDTQYF
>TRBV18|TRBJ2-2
CASSPTDAGELFF
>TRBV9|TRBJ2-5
CASSVDSGGFPETQYF
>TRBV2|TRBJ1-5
CASRTTRGRHQPQHF
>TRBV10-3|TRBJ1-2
CAITLDRDHGYTF
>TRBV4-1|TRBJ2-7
CASSAGLAGTYEQYF
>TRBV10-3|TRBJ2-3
CAISGLAGGETQCF
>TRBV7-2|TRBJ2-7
CASSQGAGGGEYF
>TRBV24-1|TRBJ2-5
CATSDWRQGAGETQYF
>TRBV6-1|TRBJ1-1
CASSEGGGYTEAFF
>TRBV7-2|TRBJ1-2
CASSSMKGREGYTF
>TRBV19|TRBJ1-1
CASSIGENTEAFF
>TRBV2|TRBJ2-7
CASSRGAEQYF
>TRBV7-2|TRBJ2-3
CASSRPGLAGVTDTQYF
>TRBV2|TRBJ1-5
CASSPTGFNQPQHF
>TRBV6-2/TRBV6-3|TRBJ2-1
CASSTASGGSYNEQFF
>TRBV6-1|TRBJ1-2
CASSETANYGYTF
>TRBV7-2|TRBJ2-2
CASKSGGTTGELFF
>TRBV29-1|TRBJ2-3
CSARGTSGGADTQYF
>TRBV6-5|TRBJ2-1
CASSYDAGDFEQFF
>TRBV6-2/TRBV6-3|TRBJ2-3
CASIPQWNTDTQYF
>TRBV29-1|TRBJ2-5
CSVGTSGRGTQYF
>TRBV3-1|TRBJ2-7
CASSQEGSGYEQYF
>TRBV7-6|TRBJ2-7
CASSLGLAGGPYEQYF
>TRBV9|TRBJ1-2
CASSAAGGASLYGYTF
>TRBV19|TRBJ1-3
CASSKQGLSGNTIYF
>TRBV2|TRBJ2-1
CASSDRTGYNEQFF
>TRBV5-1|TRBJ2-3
CASSLGLEIDTQYF
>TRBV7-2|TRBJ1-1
CASSLGQGTNTEAFF
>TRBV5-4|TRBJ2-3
CASSLANLGDTQYF
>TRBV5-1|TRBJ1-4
CASSLLGGSEKLFF
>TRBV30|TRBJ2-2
CAWRGQFTGELFF
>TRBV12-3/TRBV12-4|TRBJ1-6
CASSLSGNSPLHF
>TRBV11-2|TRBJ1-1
CASSPRDSDTEAFF
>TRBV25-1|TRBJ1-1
CASSSRGGGENTEAFF
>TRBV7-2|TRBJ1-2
CASSSRAHNYGYTF
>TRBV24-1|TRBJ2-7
CATSDLRSYEQYF
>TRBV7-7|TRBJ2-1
CASSLVTGGSGNEQFF
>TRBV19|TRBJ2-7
CASSIDHSGTYEQYF
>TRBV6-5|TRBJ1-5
CASSGDSGTNQPQHF
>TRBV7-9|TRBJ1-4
CASSAQESEKLFF
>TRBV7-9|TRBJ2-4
CASSRTGAGNIQYF
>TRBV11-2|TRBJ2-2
CASSSGTSGEGGELFF
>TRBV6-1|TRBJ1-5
CVSGEWGRVSNQPQHF
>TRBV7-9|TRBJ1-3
CASSQVGPTIYF
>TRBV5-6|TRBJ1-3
CASSLGRGRGGNTIYF
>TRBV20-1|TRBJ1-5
CSATTGNSNQPQHF
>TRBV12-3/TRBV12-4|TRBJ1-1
CASSSGRANTEAFF
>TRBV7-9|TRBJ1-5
CASSLGRDRGQPQHF
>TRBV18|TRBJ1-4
CASSPPGRSTNEKLFF
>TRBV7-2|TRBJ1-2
CASSPSAFYGYTF
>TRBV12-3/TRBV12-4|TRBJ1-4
CASSGSVRRGEEKLFF
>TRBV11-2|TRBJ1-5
CGSSTGAGLWQPQHF
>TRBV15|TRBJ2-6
CATSRDRGFGANVLTF